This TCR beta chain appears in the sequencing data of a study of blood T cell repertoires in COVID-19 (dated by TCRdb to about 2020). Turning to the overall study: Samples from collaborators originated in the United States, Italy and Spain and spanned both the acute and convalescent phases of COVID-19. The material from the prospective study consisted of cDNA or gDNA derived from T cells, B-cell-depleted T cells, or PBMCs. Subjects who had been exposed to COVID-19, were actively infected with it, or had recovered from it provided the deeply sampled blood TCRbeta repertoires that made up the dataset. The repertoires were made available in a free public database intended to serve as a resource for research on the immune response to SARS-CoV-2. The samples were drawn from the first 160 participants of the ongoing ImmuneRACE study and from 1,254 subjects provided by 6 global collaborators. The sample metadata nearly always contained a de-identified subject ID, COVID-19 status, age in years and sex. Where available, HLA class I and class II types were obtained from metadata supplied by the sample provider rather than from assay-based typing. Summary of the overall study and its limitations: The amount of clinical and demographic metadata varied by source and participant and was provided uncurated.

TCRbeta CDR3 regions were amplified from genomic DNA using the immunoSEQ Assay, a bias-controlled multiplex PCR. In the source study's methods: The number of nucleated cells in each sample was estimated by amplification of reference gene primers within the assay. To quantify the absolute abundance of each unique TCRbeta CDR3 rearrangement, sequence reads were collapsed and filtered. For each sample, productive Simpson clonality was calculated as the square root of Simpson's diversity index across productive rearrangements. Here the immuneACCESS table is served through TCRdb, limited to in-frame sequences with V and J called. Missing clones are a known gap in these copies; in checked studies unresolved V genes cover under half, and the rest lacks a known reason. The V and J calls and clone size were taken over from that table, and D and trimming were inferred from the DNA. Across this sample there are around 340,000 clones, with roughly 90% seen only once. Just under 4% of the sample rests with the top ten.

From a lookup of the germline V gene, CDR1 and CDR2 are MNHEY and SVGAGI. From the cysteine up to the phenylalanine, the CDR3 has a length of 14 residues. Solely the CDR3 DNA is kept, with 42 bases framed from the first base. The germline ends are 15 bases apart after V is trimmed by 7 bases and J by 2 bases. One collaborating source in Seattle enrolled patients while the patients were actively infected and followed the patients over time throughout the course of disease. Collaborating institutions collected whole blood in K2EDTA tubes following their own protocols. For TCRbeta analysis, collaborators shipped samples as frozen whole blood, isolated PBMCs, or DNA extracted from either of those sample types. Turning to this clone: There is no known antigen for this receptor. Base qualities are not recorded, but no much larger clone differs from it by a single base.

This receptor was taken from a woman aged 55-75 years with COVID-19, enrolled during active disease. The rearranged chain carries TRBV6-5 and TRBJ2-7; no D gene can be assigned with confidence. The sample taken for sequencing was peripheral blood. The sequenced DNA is TGTGCCAGCAAAAACTTCCGGCTAGCCTACGAGCAGTACTTC. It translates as CASKNFRLAYEQYF.